A selection of T cell receptor beta chains follows, all from one sample in a study of cytomegalovirus exposure and HLA in healthy donors. Repertoires were generated with immunoSEQ multiplex PCR, while TCRdb's copy carries only in-frame clones and drops some. The data contain 150,000 or so clones, 80% to 90% of them singletons. The sequenced sample was PBMCs. The receptor source for this set is a man younger than 35 in good health and CMV-seropositive. The CDR3 runs from the conserved cysteine through the conserved F or W. A D gene is named only where the DNA matches it firmly. Some rows have no size entry. The others give once, few or many, or a class for an expanded clone.

>.|TRBJ2-7|TRBV6-5|.
CASSIIRGHEQYF
TGTGCCAGCAGTATCATTAGGGGCCACGAGCAGTACTTC
>.|TRBJ2-1|TRBV6-5|TRBD1
CASSSLGAPQGDEQFF
TGTGCCAGCAGTTCCCTCGGTGCGCCCCAGGGGGATGAGCAGTTCTTC
>.|TRBJ1-2|TRBV4-3|TRBD1
CASSRSNRGSNYGYTF
TGCGCCAGCAGCCGTAGCAACAGGGGATCGAACTATGGCTACACCTTC
>.|TRBJ2-7|TRBV7-8|TRBD2
CASSLGLAGGSEQYF
TGTGCCAGCAGCTTGGGACTAGCGGGGGGTTCCGAGCAGTACTTC
>.|TRBJ2-5|TRBV6-5|TRBD1
CASTGTTGWTQYF
TGTGCCAGCACCGGGACGACAGGGTGGACCCAGTACTTC
>once|TRBJ2-2|TRBV30|.
CAWSVRGTGELFF
TGTGCCTGGAGTGTACGCGGCACCGGGGAGCTGTTTTTT
>once|TRBJ2-5|TRBV6-1|TRBD2
CASSENWAGGSRGETQYF
TGTGCCAGCAGTGAAAACTGGGCGGGGGGCTCACGGGGAGAGACCCAGTACTTC
>.|TRBJ2-5|TRBV6-1|TRBD1
CASTESLDRGKTQYF
TGTGCCAGCACTGAGAGTCTTGACAGGGGTAAGACCCAGTACTTC
>.|TRBJ2-1|TRBV19|TRBD1
CASSMGQGAFDEQFF
TGTGCCAGTAGTATGGGCCAGGGGGCTTTCGATGAGCAGTTCTTC
>few|TRBJ1-3|TRBV5-6|.
CASSPGLHRQVGGNTIYF
TGTGCCAGCAGCCCTGGGCTTCACAGACAGGTCGGGGGAAACACCATATATTTT
>once|TRBJ2-2|TRBV5-1|TRBD1
CASSMGQGGGELFF
TGCGCCAGCAGCATGGGACAGGGAGGAGGGGAGCTGTTTTTT
>.|TRBJ1-2|TRBV5-4|.
CASSLVQGGYGYTF
TGTGCCAGCAGCTTGGTACAGGGAGGGTATGGCTACACCTTC
>.|TRBJ2-3|TRBV5-6|TRBD2
CASRRTSGGAVDTDTQYF
TGTGCCAGCAGACGGACTAGCGGGGGGGCCGTTGACACAGATACGCAGTATTTT
>.|TRBJ2-7|TRBV19|.
CASQDRLVPYEQYF
TGTGCCAGTCAGGACAGACTGGTCCCCTACGAGCAGTACTTC
>.|TRBJ2-7|TRBV12-5|TRBD1
CASGFQQGARYEQYF
TGTGCTAGTGGTTTCCAACAGGGGGCGCGCTACGAGCAGTACTTC
>.|TRBJ2-1|TRBV7-9|TRBD1
CASSPGQGSYNEQFF
TGTGCCAGCAGCCCCGGACAGGGCTCCTACAATGAGCAGTTCTTC
>.|TRBJ2-5|TRBV5-1|TRBD2
CASSETSGGQEAQYF
TGCGCCAGCAGCGAAACTAGCGGGGGGCAAGAGGCCCAGTACTTC
>.|TRBJ2-1|TRBV2|TRBD2
CASRSGGSSYNEQFF
TGTGCCAGCAGGAGCGGGGGGTCCTCCTACAATGAGCAGTTCTTC
>.|TRBJ1-4|TRBV13|TRBD1
CASSQASRGNEKLFF
TGTGCCAGCAGTCAAGCGAGCAGGGGGAATGAAAAACTGTTTTTT
>.|TRBJ1-1|TRBV18|.
CASSTRDLVTEAFF
TGTGCCAGCTCAACCCGGGACTTAGTCACTGAAGCTTTCTTT
>.|TRBJ2-3|TRBV9|TRBD2
CASSVDTGGLTDTQYF
TGTGCCAGCAGCGTAGACACGGGGGGACTCACAGATACGCAGTATTTT
>few|TRBJ1-4|TRBV6-5|.
CASRSSGDHEKLFF
TGTGCCAGCAGATCCTCAGGGGATCATGAAAAACTGTTTTTT
>.|TRBJ2-3|TRBV6-1|TRBD1
CASKGQPSTDTQYF
TGTGCCAGCAAGGGACAGCCAAGCACAGATACGCAGTATTTT
>.|TRBJ1-1|TRBV12-5|.
CASGGFEGFDSGNTEAFF
TGTGCTAGTGGTGGATTTGAGGGTTTCGATAGTGGGAACACTGAAGCTTTCTTT
>few|TRBJ2-7|TRBV4-3|TRBD1
CASSQDSRGSYEQYF
TGCGCCAGCAGCCAAGATAGCAGGGGGTCCTACGAGCAGTACTTC
>.|TRBJ2-1|TRBV27|.
CASSLGRNSEQFF
TGTGCCAGCAGTTTGGGCAGAAACTCTGAGCAGTTCTTC
>.|TRBJ2-5|TRBV9|.
CASSVGAVQETQYF
TGTGCCAGCAGCGTAGGCGCGGTCCAAGAGACCCAGTACTTC
>.|TRBJ2-7|TRBV10-2|TRBD1
CASSQGAGYEQYF
TGCGCCAGCAGCCAGGGGGCGGGCTACGAGCAGTACTTC
>.|TRBJ1-4|TRBV6-6|TRBD1
CASSYDYRGLGEKLFF
TGTGCCAGCAGTTACGATTACAGGGGGCTGGGGGAAAAACTGTTTTTT
>once|TRBJ1-1|TRBV30|.
CAWSAGYGNTEAFF
TGTGCCTGGTCCGCAGGGTATGGGAACACTGAAGCTTTCTTT
>once|TRBJ1-1|TRBV5-1|.
CASSLVGTTNMNTEAFF
TGCGCCAGCAGCTTGGTTGGGACAACCAACATGAACACTGAAGCTTTCTTT
>few|TRBJ1-5|TRBV4-1|.
CASSQMLQTNQPQHF
TGCGCCAGCAGCCAAATGTTACAGACGAATCAGCCCCAGCATTTT
>.|TRBJ2-1|TRBV7-2|TRBD1
CASSRQGSYNEQFF
TGTGCCAGCAGCCGACAGGGCTCCTACAATGAGCAGTTCTTC
>.|TRBJ2-5|TRBV9|.
CASSVRGQETQYF
TGTGCCAGCAGCGTACGGGGTCAAGAGACCCAGTACTTC
>.|TRBJ2-3|TRBV30|.
CAWIEDNTQYF
TGTGCCTGGATCGAAGACAATACGCAGTATTTT
>.|TRBJ2-1|TRBV10-2|TRBD1
CASSHSGTGDYNWNEQFF
TGCGCCAGCAGTCACTCCGGGACAGGGGATTATAATTGGAATGAGCAGTTCTTC
>.|TRBJ1-1|TRBV5-5|.
CASSLTGNTEAFF
TGTGCCAGCAGCTTGACAGGGAACACTGAAGCTTTCTTT
>once|TRBJ2-7|TRBV30|TRBD1
CAWSVMSSRDRVHEQYF
TGTGCCTGGAGTGTCATGTCTTCCCGGGACAGGGTCCACGAGCAGTACTTC
>.|TRBJ1-2|TRBV21-1|.
CASSKGRGRIYGYTF
TGTGCCAGCAGCAAAGGGAGGGGGCGGATCTATGGCTACACCTTC
>.|TRBJ2-7|TRBV7-2|TRBD1
CASSVGQGPYYEQYF
TGTGCCAGCAGCGTAGGACAGGGGCCTTACTACGAGCAGTACTTC
>.|TRBJ1-2|TRBV18|.
CASSRANYGYTF
TGTGCCAGCTCGAGGGCTAACTATGGCTACACCTTC
>.|TRBJ2-3|TRBV7-9|TRBD1
CASSLPRRGRITDTQYF
TGTGCCAGCAGCTTACCCCGCAGGGGGAGAATCACAGATACGCAGTATTTT
>.|TRBJ2-3|TRBV2|.
CASSEGAGGTDTQYF
TGTGCCAGCAGTGAAGGCGCAGGGGGCACAGATACGCAGTATTTT
>.|TRBJ2-3|TRBV29-1|.
CSVDTLYREHTQYF
TGCAGCGTTGATACCCTTTACAGGGAACATACGCAGTATTTT
>.|TRBJ1-5|TRBV5-8|.
CASSLRGGFNQPQHF
TGTGCCAGCAGCTTAAGAGGGGGATTCAATCAGCCCCAGCATTTT
>.|TRBJ1-4|TRBV6-1|.
CASSEEGQGREKLFF
TGTGCCAGCAGTGAAGAGGGGCAGGGCAGGGAAAAACTGTTTTTT
>.|TRBJ2-7|TRBV30|.
CAWSVGASTYEQYF
TGTGCCTGGAGTGTCGGTGCTTCCACCTACGAGCAGTACTTC
>once|TRBJ2-7|TRBV12-5|.
CASGLPPGGRGQSSYEQYF
TGTGCTAGTGGTTTGCCTCCGGGGGGACGGGGACAAAGCTCCTACGAGCAGTACTTC
>.|TRBJ2-1|TRBV18|.
CASSPESRGSSYNEQFF
TGTGCCAGCTCACCAGAGTCACGGGGTAGCTCCTACAATGAGCAGTTCTTC
>few|TRBJ1-6|TRBV5-4|.
CASSLVHRDSPLHF
TGTGCCAGCAGCTTGGTACACAGGGATTCACCCCTCCACTTT
>.|TRBJ2-1|TRBV29-1|TRBD1
CSVEGGGDEQFF
TGCAGCGTTGAAGGAGGGGGCGATGAGCAGTTCTTC
>.|TRBJ2-1|TRBV6-4|TRBD1
CASSRDRVGEQFF
TGTGCCAGCAGTCGGGACAGGGTCGGTGAGCAGTTCTTC
>.|TRBJ1-1|TRBV27|TRBD1
CASSSPLKGASNTEAFF
TGTGCCAGCAGTTCCCCTCTCAAGGGGGCATCGAACACTGAAGCTTTCTTT
>.|TRBJ1-1|TRBV7-9|TRBD1
CASSSKQGRSTEAFF
TGTGCCAGCAGCTCCAAACAGGGGCGGTCCACTGAAGCTTTCTTT